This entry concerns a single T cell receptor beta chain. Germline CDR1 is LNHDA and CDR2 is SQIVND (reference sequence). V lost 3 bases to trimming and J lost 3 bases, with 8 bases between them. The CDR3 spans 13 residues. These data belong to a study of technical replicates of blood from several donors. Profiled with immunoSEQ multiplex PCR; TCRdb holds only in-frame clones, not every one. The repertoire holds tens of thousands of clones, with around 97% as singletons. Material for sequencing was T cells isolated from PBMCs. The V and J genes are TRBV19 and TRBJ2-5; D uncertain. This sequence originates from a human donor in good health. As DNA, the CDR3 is TGTGCCAGTAGTATTGTGCCGGAAGAGACCCAGTACTTC. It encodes CASSIVPEETQYF.